A single sample gave rise to the 32 T cell receptor beta chains below, sequenced in a study of T cells in Graves' hyperthyroidism and ophthalmopathy. Template material for amplifying TCR beta CDR3 regions consisted of RNA transcripts. First-round RT-PCR targeting the TCR CDR3 was performed with the HTBI primer set. Via MiXCR, TCRdb re-called the multiplex PCR reads, giving one row per CDR3 protein. Among about 590,000 distinct CDR3 sequences listed, over 12% were seen once. The sample comprised blood. The receptors here all came from a woman younger than 35 with Graves' ophthalmopathy.

This clonotype was recorded many times. One junction end does not reproduce the germline sequence, and a read error may be involved. CDR3 nucleotides: TGTGCCAGCGGTGAAGGGTACGAGCAGTACTTC. This translates into CASGEGYEQYF. This rearrangement joins TRBV2 to TRBJ2-7; D is ambiguous. Germline V gives CDR1 SNHLY, CDR2 FYNNEI. The CDR3 spans 11 residues.

This clonotype was seen a few times. The V gene is TRBV6-6, the J gene TRBJ1-5, with 9 positions matching TRBD1. This CDR3 contains 17 residues. The V and J ends lost 1 base and 1 base, in that order; junction bases with no gene match: 5. CDR1 MNHNY and CDR2 SVGAGI come from the germline V gene (reference sequence). This chain's CDR3 is CASSYLTGTGSNQPQHF. Written as DNA, the CDR3 is TGTGCCAGCAGTTACTTGACCGGGACAGGGAGCAATCAGCCCCAGCATTTT.

This clonotype was seen many times. The chain joins TRBV20-1 to TRBJ2-1; D is possibly TRBD2 (5 bases). CDR1 is DFQATT, CDR2 SNEGSKA, per germline (reference sequence). V was pared by 5 bases and J by 0 bases, with 17 bases between. The CDR3 is made up of 16 amino acids. This CDR3 is CSAGRAELVSYNEQFF. CDR3 coding DNA: TGCAGTGCTGGGAGAGCGGAGCTGGTCTCCTACAATGAGCAGTTCTTC.

This sequence joins TRBV6-1 and TRBJ2-3, with 10 positions matching TRBD2. The V gene end was trimmed by 8 bases and the J gene end by 6 bases; junction bases not matched to a gene: 11. CDR1 and CDR2 (germline): MNHNS, SASEGT. This CDR3 has 15 amino acids. In DNA, the CDR3 is TGTGCCAGCTCCCAAAGCGGGAGGGCCAGGGATACGCAGTATTTT. Translating gives CASSQSGRARDTQYF.

The table lists this clonotype with many counts. The chain joins TRBV2 to TRBJ2-7, with 10 bases identical to TRBD1. The V gene's germline CDR1 is SNHLY and CDR2 FYNNEI. V was pared by 6 bases and J by 2 bases, with 4 bases of the junction left unmatched. This CDR3 contains 14 residues. CDR3 coding DNA: TGTGCCAGCAGCGGACAGGGGGGACCCTACGAGCAGTACTTC. Translating gives CASSGQGGPYEQYF.

This clonotype has a handful of counts. The chain carries TRBV19 and TRBJ1-2; D remains ambiguous. Looked up from germline, CDR1 is LNHDA and CDR2 is SQIVND (reference sequence). This CDR3 region has 13 residues. Trimming left V 6 bases short and J 2 bases short, with 10 bases between. CDR3 DNA: TGTGCCAGTAGGGAGCAGCTAAACTATGGCTACACCTTC. Translating gives CASREQLNYGYTF.

This clonotype showed up many times. The genes are TRBV27 and TRBJ1-5; D uncertain. The germline V and J ends were trimmed by 3 bases and 7 bases, with 7 bases remaining between them. Germline CDR1 is MNHEY and CDR2 is SMNVEV (reference sequence). This CDR3 is built from 12 residues. CDR3 in DNA: TGTGCCAGCAGTTTTATCGGACAGCCCCAGCATTTT. Encoded protein: CASSFIGQPQHF.

This clonotype was found many times. V and J are TRBV5-1 and TRBJ2-7; no definite D call. Trimming took off 1 base at V and 3 bases at J, with 8 bases between the two ends. The length of the CDR3 is 13 residues. Per the germline V gene, CDR1 is SGHRS and CDR2 is YFSETQ. The CDR3 region is CASSLRSDYEQYF. In DNA, the CDR3 is TGCGCCAGCAGCTTGAGGTCAGACTACGAGCAGTACTTC.

The table lists this clonotype with many counts. The genes are TRBV30 and TRBJ2-1; possible D gene TRBD2, 6 bases. The germline V and J ends were trimmed by 3 bases and 7 bases, with 16 bases remaining between them. Germline lookup yields CDR1 GTSNPN and CDR2 SVGIG (reference sequence). The CDR3 runs 14 residues. In DNA, the CDR3 is TGTGCCTGGAGCCGGGGGTCTAGCTGGAATGAGCAGTTCTTC. Translation gives CAWSRGSSWNEQFF.

The sample holds many counts of this clonotype. J is TRBJ2-7 and V is TRBV3-1; D gene ambiguous. V dropped 1 base and J dropped 0 bases, with 13 bases sitting between them. The CDR3 consists of 16 residues. Germline CDR1 is LGHDT and CDR2 is YNNKEL (reference sequence). In DNA, the CDR3 is TGTGCCAGCAGCCAAGTAGTGGGCCTCAGCTCCTACGAGCAGTACTTC. Its translation: CASSQVVGLSSYEQYF.

This clonotype came up many times. The chain employs TRBV11-2 and TRBJ2-2; D perhaps matches TRBD1 (6 bases). The germline CDR1 and CDR2 sequences are SGHAT and FQNNGV. Trimming cost V 8 bases and J 6 bases, with 16 bases left between them. The CDR3 is 14 residues long. The CDR3 coding sequence is TGTGCCAGCCCTCGAGGGGGTTCGGCCGGGGAGCTGTTTTTT. Translation gives CASPRGGSAGELFF.

The chain carries TRBV3-1 and TRBJ2-3; the D gene is possibly TRBD2 (6 bases). CDR1 and CDR2 (germline): LGHDT, YNNKEL (reference sequence). The CDR3 spans 15 residues. Trimming cost V 3 bases and J 2 bases, with 12 bases left between them. This chain's CDR3 is CASSQDGSHTDTQYF. The CDR3 bases are TGTGCCAGCAGCCAGGACGGGAGCCACACAGATACGCAGTATTTT.

This clonotype has ten or more counts. The gene calls are TRBV19 and TRBJ2-5; no firm D call. V lost 11 bases to trimming and J lost 5 bases, with 21 bases between them. Germline V gives CDR1 LNHDA, CDR2 SQIVND (reference sequence). CDR3 length equals 14 residues. CDR3 sequence (DNA): TGTGCCGCAGGCGGCCTGGGCCTGGGGGAGACCCAGTACTTC. Translating it yields CAAGGLGLGETQYF.

This clonotype showed up many times. The gene calls are TRBV6-1 and TRBJ2-7; D may be TRBD1 (5 bases). Germline V gene sequence: CDR1 MNHNS, CDR2 SASEGT. This CDR3 has 13 amino acids. V shed 7 bases and J shed 4 bases, with 14 bases lying between them. CDR3 sequence (DNA): TGTGCCAGCAAGCAAGGGGCCGGATACGAGCAGTACTTC. Amino acid sequence: CASKQGAGYEQYF.

This clonotype has a count of ten or more. The V call is TRBV6-1, the J call TRBJ2-7; TRBD1 agrees at 10 bases. The V gene's germline CDR1 is MNHNS and CDR2 SASEGT. The CDR3 runs 16 residues. Germline trimming cut 6 bases from V and 2 bases from J; bases unmatched to any gene: 10. CDR3 protein: CASRHRIGTGAYEQYF. CDR3 bases: TGTGCCAGCAGACACCGAATCGGGACAGGGGCCTACGAGCAGTACTTC.

This clonotype was seen at least ten times. The chain is built from TRBV3-1 and TRBJ2-1; no firm D call. Germline lookup yields CDR1 LGHDT and CDR2 YNNKEL (reference sequence). The CDR3 has 12 amino acids. V lost 3 bases, J lost 14 bases, and 14 bases lay in between. This chain's CDR3 is CASSHQTSGEFF. The DNA of the CDR3 is TGTGCCAGCAGCCACCAAACCAGTGGGGAGTTCTTC.

This clonotype was picked up many times. The rearrangement joins TRBV5-1 to TRBJ1-2, with D possibly being TRBD1 (6 bases). The CDR3 has 15 amino acids. Germline loops: CDR1 SGHRS, CDR2 YFSETQ. V gave up 4 bases and J gave up 2 bases, with 15 bases separating them. In nucleotides, the CDR3 is TGCGCCAGCAGCCTTGCCCGGACAGAAAACTATGGCTACACCTTC. Residues: CASSLARTENYGYTF.

The chain is built from TRBV7-2 and TRBJ2-3, with D perhaps matching TRBD1 or TRBD2 (5 bases each). CDR1 is SGHTA and CDR2 is FQGNSA in the germline V gene. Deletions cut 5 bases from V and 1 base from J, with 13 bases between. The CDR3 covers 15 residues. The CDR3 loop is CASSRGGRGTDTQYF. The CDR3 nucleotides are TGTGCCAGCAGCCGTGGAGGCAGGGGCACAGATACGCAGTATTTT.

The V and J genes are TRBV7-3 and TRBJ2-2, with D possibly being TRBD1 (5 bases). Per germline, CDR1 SGHTA and CDR2 FQGTGA. The CDR3 loop spans 16 amino acids. V lost 6 bases and J lost 0, with 14 bases in between. The CDR3 sequence is CASSTDSVANTGELFF. CDR3 coding DNA: TGTGCCAGCAGTACCGACAGCGTCGCGAACACCGGGGAGCTGTTTTTT.

The table lists this clonotype with many counts. The chain is built from TRBV12-3 or TRBV12-4 and TRBJ2-5, with D possibly TRBD2 on 5 matching bases. CDR3 size: 14 residues. With 2 bases removed from V and 3 bases from J, the gap between germline ends came to 10 bases. The CDR3 region has the DNA TGTGCCAGCAGTTTACGTCCCGGGGAAGAGACCCAGTACTTC. The encoded protein is CASSLRPGEETQYF.

The chain has TRBV5-1 and TRBJ2-2; the D is unclear. Trimming removed 1 base from V and 4 bases from J, with 8 bases in between. The CDR3 is made up of 14 amino acids. The germline gives CDR1 SGHRS, CDR2 YFSETQ. The CDR3 DNA follows: TGCGCCAGCAGCTTGCCCGGACCCACCGGGGAGCTGTTTTTT. Its translation is CASSLPGPTGELFF.

The chain couples TRBV6-1 to TRBJ1-5; 8 positions match TRBD1. The CDR3 extends over 14 amino acids. Looked up from germline, CDR1 is MNHNS and CDR2 is SASEGT. Trimming at V came to 4 bases and at J to 10 bases, leaving 9 bases not matched to a gene. This CDR3 reads CASSGVDRESPQHF. CDR3 in DNA: TGTGCCAGCAGTGGCGTGGACAGGGAGAGTCCCCAGCATTTT.

This clonotype was recorded at least ten times. V gene TRBV28 combines with J gene TRBJ2-3; D tentatively reads TRBD1 or TRBD2 (6 bases each). Germline V gene data show CDR1 as MDHEN and CDR2 as SYDVKM. Deletions cut 0 bases from V and 3 bases from J, with 22 bases between. This CDR3 region has 19 residues. This chain's CDR3 is CASSLWAVGGRGPTDTQYF. The CDR3 coding sequence is TGTGCCAGCAGTTTATGGGCGGTGGGGGGACGGGGGCCAACAGATACGCAGTATTTT. Supplemented by reference TRBV28 and TRBJ2-3, the full variable domain reads DVKVTQSSRYLVKRTGEKVFLECVQDMDHENMFWYRQDPGLGLRLIYFSYDVKMKEKGDIPEGYSVSREKKERFSLILESASTNQTSMYLCASSLWAVGGRGPTDTQYFGPGTRLTVL.

This clonotype was counted at least ten times. The chain uses TRBV20-1 and TRBJ2-1; D unclear. The CDR3 has 16 amino acids. V shed 0 bases and J shed 0 bases, with 12 bases lying between them. Germline V gene lookup returns CDR1 DFQATT and CDR2 SNEGSKA (reference sequence). The CDR3 sequence: CSARDFRFSSYNEQFF. The DNA of the CDR3 is TGCAGTGCTAGAGATTTTAGATTTAGCTCCTACAATGAGCAGTTCTTC.

Ten or more counts support this clonotype. The V call is TRBV3-1, the J call TRBJ2-1; 7 bases line up with TRBD2. The length of the CDR3 is 17 residues. Losses at the gene ends were 3 bases for V and 3 bases for J; bases not matched to a gene: 11. Germline V CDR1 and CDR2: LGHDT, YNNKEL (reference sequence). The DNA for the CDR3 is TGTGCCAGCAGCCACCACGAATCTAGCGGTTTCTACAATGAGCAGTTCTTC. Translated: CASSHHESSGFYNEQFF.

Turning to this clonotype: This may be a read error, as it is one base from a much larger clone. V gene TRBV27 combines with J gene TRBJ2-1; D is ambiguous. The V gene's germline CDR1 is MNHEY and CDR2 SMNVEV (reference sequence). The V end was cut by 8 bases, the J end by 4 bases, with 15 bases between. The CDR3 covers 14 residues. In DNA form, the CDR3 reads TGTGCCAGCGGCTTCCCTCAGGCTTACAATGAGCAGTTCTTC. It translates to CASGFPQAYNEQFF.

This clonotype was counted at least ten times. The V and J genes are TRBV9 and TRBJ2-1; D remains unclear. CDR3 length: 14 residues. The V end was cut by 0 bases, the J end by 5 bases, with 9 bases between. Germline V gene sequence: CDR1 SGDLS, CDR2 YYNGEE. CDR3 in DNA: TGTGCCAGCAGCGTAGATCACGAAGACAATGAGCAGTTCTTC. Its translation: CASSVDHEDNEQFF.

This chain connects TRBV19 to TRBJ2-4; TRBD2 matches at 10 bases. V shed 1 base and J 3 bases; nucleotides not matched to a gene: 9. The CDR3 is made up of 18 amino acids. Germline lookup yields CDR1 LNHDA and CDR2 SQIVND (reference sequence). CDR3 sequence (DNA): TGTGCCAGTAGTATAGGCCCTAGCGGGAGACTTGTCAAAAACATTCAGTACTTC. Translated: CASSIGPSGRLVKNIQYF.

The chain joins TRBV28 to TRBJ2-7; tentative D call: TRBD2 (6 bases). Germline lookup yields CDR1 MDHEN and CDR2 SYDVKM. Trimming cost V 7 bases and J 7 bases, with 14 bases left between them. This CDR3 is built from 12 residues. The CDR3 protein is CASTTTSSEQYF. For the CDR3, the DNA is TGTGCCAGCACCACGACTAGTTCTGAGCAGTACTTC. Together with reference TRBV28 and TRBJ2-7, the CDR3 gives the full variable domain: DVKVTQSSRYLVKRTGEKVFLECVQDMDHENMFWYRQDPGLGLRLIYFSYDVKMKEKGDIPEGYSVSREKKERFSLILESASTNQTSMYLCASTTTSSEQYFGPGTRLTVT.

This clonotype was seen at least ten times. The chain carries TRBV6-2 or TRBV6-3 and TRBJ1-1, with a tentative D call TRBD1 (6 bases). V was shortened by 2 bases and J by 3 bases, with 10 bases between the two germline ends. The CDR3 is 14 amino acids. From germline, CDR1 is MNHEY and CDR2 SVGEGT. CDR3 loop: CASSYRGQYTEAFF. The CDR3, as DNA: TGTGCCAGCAGTTACCGGGGACAATACACTGAAGCTTTCTTT.

Ten or more counts support this clonotype. The chain couples TRBV11-1 to TRBJ2-1; the match to TRBD1 covers 12 bases. CDR1 is SGHAT, CDR2 FQDESV, per germline (reference sequence). The CDR3 is made up of 15 amino acids. After removal of 7 bases from V and 8 bases from J, the junction contained 9 bases not matched to a gene. The CDR3 loop reads CASTDGGQGAHEQFF. The CDR3, as DNA: TGTGCCAGCACCGACGGGGGACAGGGGGCACATGAGCAGTTCTTC.

The chain uses TRBV10-2 and TRBJ2-7, with D perhaps matching TRBD1 (6 bases). The V gene lost 3 bases and the J gene lost 4 bases, with 16 bases spanning the gap. The CDR3 has 15 residues. Germline CDR1 and CDR2: WSHSY and SAAADI. This CDR3 is CASSERRTDLYEQYF. For the CDR3, the DNA is TGCGCCAGCAGTGAACGCAGGACAGACCTTTACGAGCAGTACTTC.